These 9 T cell receptor beta chains came from one sample sequenced in a study of graft-versus-host responses after intestinal transplantation. No antigen has been identified for these receptors. The method was immunoSEQ multiplex PCR; TCRdb's version includes in-frame clones alone and lacks a portion of them. The repertoire holds roughly 98,000 clones, with approximately 92% as singletons. Sequenced material: unstimulated CD8+ T cells sorted from spleen or lymph node cells, taken before transplant. The receptors stem from a human donor who was the organ donor for an intestinal transplant.

This chain uses TRBV27 with TRBJ2-1, with TRBD2 as a possible D gene (6 bases). Germline V CDR1 and CDR2: MNHEY, SMNVEV (reference sequence). CDR3 length: 14 amino acids. Trimming cost V 6 bases and J 12 bases, with 21 bases left between them. The CDR3 loop reads CASSPDGTPLGQFF. CDR3 in DNA: TGTGCCAGCAGCCCAGATGGGACTCCCCTCGGGCAGTTCTTC.

The CDR3 DNA reads as TGTGCCAGCAGCCCAACAGTCAACTATGGCTACACCTTC. Its translation is CASSPTVNYGYTF. This rearrangement joins TRBV27 to TRBJ1-2; D unclear. The CDR3 length is 13 residues. CDR1 and CDR2 from the germline V gene are MNHEY and SMNVEV (reference sequence). The V and J ends lost 6 bases and 2 bases respectively, with 10 bases between them.

The CDR3 protein is CASSPPPGGGDEQYF. CDR3 nucleotide sequence: TGTGCCAGCAGCCCACCACCGGGAGGAGGCGACGAGCAGTACTTC. J is TRBJ2-7 and V is TRBV7-9, with 7 bases identical to TRBD2. V was clipped by 5 bases and J by 5 bases; unmatched bases: 12. The V gene's germline CDR1 is SEHNR and CDR2 FQNEAQ (reference sequence). CDR3 length: 15 residues. Full variable domain (outside the CDR3, taken from reference TRBV7-9 and TRBJ2-7): DTGVSQNPRHKITKRGQNVTFRCDPISEHNRLYWYRQTLGQGPEFLTYFQNEAQLEKSRLLSDRFSAERPKGSFSTLEIQRTEQGDSAMYLCASSPPPGGGDEQYFGPGTRLTVT.

CDR3 residues: CASSYQGNEKLFF. CDR3 in DNA: TGTGCCAGCAGTTATCAGGGGAATGAAAAACTGTTTTTT. The chain combines TRBV27 with TRBJ1-4, with D possibly matching TRBD1 (6 bases). This CDR3 has 13 amino acids. The germline gives CDR1 MNHEY, CDR2 SMNVEV (reference sequence). V dropped 4 bases and J dropped 5 bases, with 8 bases sitting between them. Complete variable domain (other parts from reference TRBV27 and TRBJ1-4): EAQVTQNPRYLITVTGKKLTVTCSQNMNHEYMSWYRQDPGLGLRQIYYSMNVEVTDKGDVPEGYKVSRKEKRNFPLILESPSPNQTSLYFCASSYQGNEKLFFGSGTQLSVL.

This sequence joins TRBV6-1 and TRBJ2-7, with 7 positions matching TRBD1. Germline lookup yields CDR1 MNHNS and CDR2 SASEGT. This CDR3 has 13 amino acids. The V segment lost 6 bases and the J segment 3 bases; nucleotides outside the gene matches: 5. CDR3 amino acids: CASSPTGVYEQYF. The CDR3 nucleotides are TGTGCCAGCAGCCCTACAGGGGTCTACGAGCAGTACTTC.

V gene TRBV20-1 combines with J gene TRBJ1-1; D unclear. This CDR3 comprises 10 residues. Germline V gene data show CDR1 as DFQATT and CDR2 as SNEGSKA (reference sequence). CDR3 bases: TGCAGGTATCGGGGTTGTGGAGCTTTCTTT. This encodes CRYRGCGAFF.

This chain joins TRBV7-2 and TRBJ2-2; no definite D call. The germline V gene has CDR1 SGHTA and CDR2 FQGNSA. CDR3 length equals 15 residues. V gave up 1 base and J gave up 4 bases, with 10 bases separating them. The DNA of the CDR3 is TGTGCCAGCAGCTTAGTCGATTCCGGCACCGGGGAGCTGTTTTTT. It codes for CASSLVDSGTGELFF.

This sequence joins TRBV28 and TRBJ2-7; 9 positions agree with TRBD2. J gave up 2 bases and V 3 bases, and 8 bases lay outside the gene matches. The CDR3 sequence is 16 residues long. Germline V gives CDR1 MDHEN, CDR2 SYDVKM. The chain's CDR3 is CASSFPGLAGTYEQYF. As DNA, the CDR3 is TGTGCCAGCAGTTTCCCGGGACTAGCTGGTACCTACGAGCAGTACTTC.

The chain has TRBV4-1 and TRBJ2-1; D is unclear. This CDR3 has 12 residues. V was cut by 5 bases and J by 1 base, with 3 bases left in between. Germline loops: CDR1 MGHRA, CDR2 YSYEKL. CDR3 residues: CASSTSYNEQFF. CDR3 in DNA: TGCGCCAGCAGCACTTCCTACAATGAGCAGTTCTTC.